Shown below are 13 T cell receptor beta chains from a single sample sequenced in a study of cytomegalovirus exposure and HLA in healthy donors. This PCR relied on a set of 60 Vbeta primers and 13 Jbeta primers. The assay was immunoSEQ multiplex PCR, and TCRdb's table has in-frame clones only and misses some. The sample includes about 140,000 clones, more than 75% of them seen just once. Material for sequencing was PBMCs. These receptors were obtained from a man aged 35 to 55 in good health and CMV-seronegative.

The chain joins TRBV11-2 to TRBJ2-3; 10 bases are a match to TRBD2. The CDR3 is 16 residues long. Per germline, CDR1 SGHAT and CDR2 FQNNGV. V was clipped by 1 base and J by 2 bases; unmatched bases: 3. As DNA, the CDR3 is TGTGCCAGCAGCTTAGGGACTAGCGGTCCCACAGATACGCAGTATTTT. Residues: CASSLGTSGPTDTQYF.

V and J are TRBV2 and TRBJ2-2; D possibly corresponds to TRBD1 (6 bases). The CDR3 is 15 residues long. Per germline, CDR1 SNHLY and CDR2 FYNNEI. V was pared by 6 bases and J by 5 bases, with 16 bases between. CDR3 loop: CASSPQGGRTGELFF. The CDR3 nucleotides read TGTGCCAGCAGCCCACAGGGCGGGCGGACCGGGGAGCTGTTTTTT. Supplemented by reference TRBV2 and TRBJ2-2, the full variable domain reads EPEVTQTPSHQVTQMGQEVILRCVPISNHLYFYWYRQILGQKVEFLVSFYNNEISEKSEIFDDQFSVERPDGSNFTLKIRSTKLEDSAMYFCASSPQGGRTGELFFGEGSRLTVL.

The DNA for the CDR3 is TGTGCCAGCAGTCCCGGGGGGGGGCACAACACCGGGGAGCTGTTTTTT. It translates to CASSPGGGHNTGELFF. The chain is built from TRBV27 and TRBJ2-2, with 8 bases identical to TRBD2. The ends lost 5 bases at V and 2 bases at J; junction bases unmatched: 7. The CDR3 has 16 amino acids. The germline CDR1 and CDR2 sequences are MNHEY and SMNVEV (reference sequence).

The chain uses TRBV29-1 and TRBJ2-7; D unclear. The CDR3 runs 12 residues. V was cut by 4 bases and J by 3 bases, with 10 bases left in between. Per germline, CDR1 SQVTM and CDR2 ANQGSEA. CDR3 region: CSVGVRNYEQYF. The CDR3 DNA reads TGCAGCGTTGGGGTGCGGAACTACGAGCAGTACTTC.

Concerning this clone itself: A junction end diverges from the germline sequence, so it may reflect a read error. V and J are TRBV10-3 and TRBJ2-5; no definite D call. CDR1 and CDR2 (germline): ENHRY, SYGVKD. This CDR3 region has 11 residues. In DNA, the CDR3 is TGTGCCATCAGGGGCCAAGGGACCCAGTACTTC. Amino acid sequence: CAIRGQGTQYF.

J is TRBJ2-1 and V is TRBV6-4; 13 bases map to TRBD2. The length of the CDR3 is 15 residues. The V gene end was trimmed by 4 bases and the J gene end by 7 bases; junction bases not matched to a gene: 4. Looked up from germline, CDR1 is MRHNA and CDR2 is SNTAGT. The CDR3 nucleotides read TGTGCCAGCAGTGCACTAGCGGGGGGGGTGAATGAGCAGTTCTTC. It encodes CASSALAGGVNEQFF.

The CDR3 DNA sequence: TGTGCCAGCAGCGGGGGGGCCTCCTCCTCCTACGAGCAGTACTTC. Translation: CASSGGASSSYEQYF. The chain couples TRBV28 to TRBJ2-5; 8 bases are shared with TRBD2. The end of the DNA is better explained by TRBJ2-7, so the J call may be wrong. Germline values: CDR1 MDHEN, CDR2 SYDVKM. CDR3 length: 15 residues.

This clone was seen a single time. For the CDR3, the DNA is TGCGCCAGCAGCCAATCTGACAGGGGCTCCAAAAACATTCAGTACTTC. Protein product: CASSQSDRGSKNIQYF. The gene calls are TRBV4-1 and TRBJ2-4; 8 nucleotides align to TRBD1. CDR3 length: 16 residues. V shed 2 bases, J shed 2 bases, and the junction held 5 bases outside the gene matches. Germline CDR1 and CDR2: MGHRA and YSYEKL.

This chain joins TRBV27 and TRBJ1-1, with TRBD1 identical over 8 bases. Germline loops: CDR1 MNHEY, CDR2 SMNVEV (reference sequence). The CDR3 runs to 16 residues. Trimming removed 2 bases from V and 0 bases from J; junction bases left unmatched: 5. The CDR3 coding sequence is TGTGCCAGCAGTTTAGGAACAGGGGGTATGAACACTGAAGCTTTCTTT. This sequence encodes CASSLGTGGMNTEAFF.

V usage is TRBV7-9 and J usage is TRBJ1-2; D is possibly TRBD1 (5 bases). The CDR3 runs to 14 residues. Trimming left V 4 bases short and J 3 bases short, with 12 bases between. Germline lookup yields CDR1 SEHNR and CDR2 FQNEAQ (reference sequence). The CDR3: CASSSGGFDYGYTF. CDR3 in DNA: TGTGCCAGCAGCTCGGGGGGGTTTGACTATGGCTACACCTTC.

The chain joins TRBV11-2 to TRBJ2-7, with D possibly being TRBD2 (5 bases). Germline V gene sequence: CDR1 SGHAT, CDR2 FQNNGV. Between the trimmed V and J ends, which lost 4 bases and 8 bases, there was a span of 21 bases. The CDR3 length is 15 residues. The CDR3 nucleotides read TGTGCCAGCAGCTCCCCTGAGGGAGACATTACGAAGCAGTACTTC. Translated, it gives CASSSPEGDITKQYF.

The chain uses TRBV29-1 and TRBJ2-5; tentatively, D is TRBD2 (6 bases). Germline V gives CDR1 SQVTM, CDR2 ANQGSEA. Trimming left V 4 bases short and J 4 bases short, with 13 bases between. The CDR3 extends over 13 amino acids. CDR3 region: CSVVSGGGETQYF. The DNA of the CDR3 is TGCAGCGTTGTCTCCGGGGGAGGAGAGACCCAGTACTTC.

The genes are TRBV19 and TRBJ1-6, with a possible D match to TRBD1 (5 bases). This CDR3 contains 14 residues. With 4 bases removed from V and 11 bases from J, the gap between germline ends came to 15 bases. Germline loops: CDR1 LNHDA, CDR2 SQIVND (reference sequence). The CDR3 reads CASSRAGGETPLHF. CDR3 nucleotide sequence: TGTGCCAGTAGTAGAGCGGGGGGGGAAACACCCCTCCACTTT.